These 8 T cell receptor beta chains share one sample of origin, sequenced in a study of blood T cell repertoires in COVID-19 (dated by TCRdb to between 2020 and 2021). Library generation was performed with the immunoSEQ multiplex PCR assay. Drawn from immuneACCESS, this table holds only the in-frame rearrangements with V and J called that TCRdb kept. Clones are partly lost; checked studies trace under half to an unresolved V gene and leave the rest unexplained. Present in this sample are roughly 28,000 clones, nearly 90% of which were seen just once. Over 8.5% of the sample goes to the ten largest clones. Sample: peripheral blood. Receptors were obtained from a human donor in a cohort sampled during active COVID-19.

V gene TRBV7-2 combines with J gene TRBJ2-2; 9 bases fit TRBD2. With V trimmed by 4 bases and J by 2 bases, 5 bases remained unmatched. Germline V lookup: CDR1 SGHTA, CDR2 FQGNSA. CDR3 length: 16 residues. CDR3 DNA: TGTGCCAGCAGCTGGATAGCGGGGGATAACACCGGGGAGCTGTTTTTT. It codes for CASSWIAGDNTGELFF.

This clone turned up a few times. This chain uses TRBV2 with TRBJ2-6; no clear D. Germline V CDR1 and CDR2: SNHLY, FYNNEI. V was trimmed by 6 bases and J by 6 bases, leaving 18 bases between them. This CDR3 has 16 residues. The chain's CDR3 is CASSFRLGLLANVLTF. Here the CDR3 DNA reads TGTGCCAGCAGCTTCAGGCTGGGTTTGTTGGCCAACGTCCTGACTTTC.

This sequence joins TRBV11-3 and TRBJ2-3, with 7 bases identical to TRBD2. Trimming took 0 bases from V and 4 from J; bases not matched to a gene: 1. CDR3 length equals 14 residues. Per germline, CDR1 SGHNT and CDR2 YENEEA. Written as DNA, the CDR3 is TGTGCCAGCAGCTTAGACGGGAGGTCAGATACGCAGTATTTT. Amino acid sequence: CASSLDGRSDTQYF. The whole variable domain, filled in from reference TRBV11-3 and TRBJ2-3, reads EAGVVQSPRYKIIEKKQPVAFWCNPISGHNTLYWYLQNLGQGPELLIRYENEEAVDDSQLPKDRFSAERLKGVDSTLKIQPAELGDSAVYLCASSLDGRSDTQYFGPGTRLTVL.

This chain connects TRBV15 to TRBJ1-4, with a tentative D call TRBD1 (6 bases). Germline V gives CDR1 LNHNV, CDR2 YYDKDF (reference sequence). This CDR3 has 15 residues. Trimming pared 1 base from V and 2 bases from J, leaving 8 bases between. The CDR3 loop reads CATSRARGTNEKLFF. In DNA, the CDR3 is TGTGCCACCAGCAGAGCCAGGGGCACTAATGAAAAACTGTTTTTT.

The V call is TRBV4-2, the J call TRBJ2-2; TRBD2 aligns across 7 bases. With 1 base clipped from V and 1 base from J, the junction kept 6 bases outside the gene matches. This CDR3 contains 17 residues. Germline values: CDR1 LGHNA, CDR2 YNFKEQ. The CDR3: CASSQGGVAGNTGELFF. CDR3 in DNA: TGTGCCAGCAGCCAAGGAGGTGTAGCGGGGAACACCGGGGAGCTGTTTTTT.

The genes are TRBV5-6 and TRBJ2-1; D gene ambiguous. The CDR3 consists of 15 residues. Germline loops: CDR1 SGHDT, CDR2 YYEEEE. Trimming stripped 0 bases from V and 0 bases from J, with 7 bases between. CDR3 DNA: TGTGCCAGCAGCTTGGGTTCCCTCTCCTACAATGAGCAGTTCTTC. Translation: CASSLGSLSYNEQFF.

The chain joins TRBV19 to TRBJ2-3; 11 positions agree with TRBD2. The CDR3 has 19 residues. Germline V gene lookup returns CDR1 LNHDA and CDR2 SQIVND (reference sequence). The J segment lost 8 bases and the V segment lost 3 bases, leaving 19 bases of the junction unmatched. CDR3 bases: TGTGCCAGTAGTATGGGATCAACCGGGACTAGCGGAGCAGGGAGTACGCAGTATTTT. Protein sequence: CASSMGSTGTSGAGSTQYF.

This clone was observed a handful of times. V is TRBV7-3 and J is TRBJ1-2, with D uncertain. Trimming removed 2 bases at V and 8 bases at J, with 9 bases between. The germline CDR1 and CDR2 sequences are SGHTA and FQGTGA. The CDR3 is 12 residues long. DNA of the CDR3: TGTGCCAGCAGCTTATCCTCGGGGGGCTACACCTTC. Its protein is CASSLSSGGYTF.